This T cell receptor beta chain was captured in a study of blood T cell repertoires in COVID-19. Across the study: COVID-19 samples from acute and convalescent phases originated in the United States, Italy and Spain. T cells, B-cell-depleted T cells, or PBMCs supplied cDNA or gDNA.

The CDR3 is made up of 19 amino acids. The germline V gene encodes CDR1 KGHSH and CDR2 LQKENI. Trimming stripped 1 base from V and 0 bases from J, with 19 bases between. Patients from Seattle were sampled longitudinally, starting during active infection. The authors' processing: The authors estimated nucleated cell counts from reference gene primer amplification. TCRdb keeps only in-frame clones here, not all; method: immunoSEQ multiplex PCR. Clone size and V and J calls were adopted from that table, with D and trimming inferred from the DNA. The sample shows roughly 410,000 clones, 87% of them seen only once.

Sequencing was carried out using peripheral blood. The source of this sequence is a woman aged 60-70 years with COVID-19, enrolled during active disease. The chain has TRBV18 and TRBJ1-5; D remains ambiguous. This CDR3 reads CASSPLGVAGSYSNQPQHF. The CDR3 DNA reads as TGTGCCAGCTCACCACTTGGTGTGGCAGGCTCATATAGCAATCAGCCCCAGCATTTT. Full variable domain (rest looked up from reference TRBV18 and TRBJ1-5): NAGVMQNPRHLVRRRGQEARLRCSPMKGHSHVYWYRQLPEEGLKFMVYLQKENIIDESGMPKERFSAEFPKEGPSILRIQQVVRGDSAAYFCASSPLGVAGSYSNQPQHFGDGTRLSIL.